This T cell receptor (beta chain) is from a study of T cell changes during pregnancy in multiple sclerosis. The repertoire was sequenced with immunoSEQ multiplex PCR; TCRdb's copy has only in-frame clones and lacks some. The table has 35,000 or so clones, over 75% seen once. The CDR3 contains 15 residues. V was clipped by 5 bases and J by 4 bases; unmatched bases: 4. Per germline, CDR1 MNHNY and CDR2 SVGAGI (reference sequence). This clonotype was sampled from a female donor with multiple sclerosis, enrolled in a pregnancy study. The chain combines TRBV6-6 with TRBJ2-2; 10 nucleotides agree with TRBD2. This specimen consisted of CD4+ T cells from peripheral blood mononuclear cells, obtained before pregnancy. DNA of the CDR3: TGTGCCAGCAGTCCCAGACTAGCGGGCACCGGGGAGCTGTTTTTT. It is translated as CASSPRLAGTGELFF.